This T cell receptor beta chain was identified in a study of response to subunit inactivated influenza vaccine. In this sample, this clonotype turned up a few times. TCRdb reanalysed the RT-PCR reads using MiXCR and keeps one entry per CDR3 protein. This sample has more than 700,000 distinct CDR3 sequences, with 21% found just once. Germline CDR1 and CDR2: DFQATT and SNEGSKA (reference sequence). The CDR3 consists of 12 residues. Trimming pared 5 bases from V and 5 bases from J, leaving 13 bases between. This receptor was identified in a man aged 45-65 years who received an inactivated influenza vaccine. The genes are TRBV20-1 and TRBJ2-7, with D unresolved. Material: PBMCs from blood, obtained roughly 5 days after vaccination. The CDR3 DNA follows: TGCAGTGCTCCCCGCCTGTCGAACGAGCAGTACTTC. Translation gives CSAPRLSNEQYF.